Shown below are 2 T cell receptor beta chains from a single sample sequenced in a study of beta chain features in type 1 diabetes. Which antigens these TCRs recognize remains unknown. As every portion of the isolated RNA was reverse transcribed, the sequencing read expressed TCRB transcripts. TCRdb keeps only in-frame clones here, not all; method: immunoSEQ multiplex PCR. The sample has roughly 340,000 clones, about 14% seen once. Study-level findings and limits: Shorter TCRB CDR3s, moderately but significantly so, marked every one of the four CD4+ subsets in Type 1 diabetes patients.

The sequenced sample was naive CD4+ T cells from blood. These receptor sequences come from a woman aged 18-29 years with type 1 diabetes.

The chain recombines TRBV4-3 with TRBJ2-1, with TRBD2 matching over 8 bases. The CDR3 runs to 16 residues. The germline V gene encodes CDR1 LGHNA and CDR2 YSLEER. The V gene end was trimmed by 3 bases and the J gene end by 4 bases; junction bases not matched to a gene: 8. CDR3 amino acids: CASSQATSGPYNEQFF. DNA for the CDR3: TGCGCCAGCAGCCAGGCCACTAGCGGACCTTACAATGAGCAGTTCTTC.

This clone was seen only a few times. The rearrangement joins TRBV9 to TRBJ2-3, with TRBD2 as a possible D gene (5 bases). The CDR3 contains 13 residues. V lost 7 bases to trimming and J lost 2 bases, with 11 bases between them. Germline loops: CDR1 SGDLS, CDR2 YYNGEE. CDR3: CASGRTYTDTQYF. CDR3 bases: TGTGCCAGCGGACGGACTTACACAGATACGCAGTATTTT.